This TCR beta chain was sequenced in a study of human T cells and chemical hapten exposure. Individual cDNA molecules had unique molecular identifiers attached to them by the library. TCRdb independently ran MiXCR on the RACE reads; one entry per CDR3 protein. This table holds about 180,000 distinct CDR3 sequences, approximately 29% found once. The germline V gene has CDR1 SNHLY and CDR2 FYNNEI. The CDR3 has 15 residues. V gave up 6 bases and J gave up 4 bases; unmatched junction bases: 8. The time point here: pre-sensitization, week 0. Treatment denoted: therapeutic diphenylcyclopropenone sensitization with weekly scalp DPC.

The genes are TRBV2 and TRBJ1-2, with 10 bases fitting TRBD1. This TCR came from a woman aged 30 to 39 with alopecia areata. Some clones in this sample may be carry-over from other donors' samples. The starting material was whole blood, obtained in connection with sensitization to the hapten diphenylcyclopropenone (DPC). This CDR3 is CASSMGGQGGYGYTF. Written as DNA, the CDR3 is TGTGCCAGCAGCATGGGTGGACAGGGGGGCTATGGCTACACCTTC.